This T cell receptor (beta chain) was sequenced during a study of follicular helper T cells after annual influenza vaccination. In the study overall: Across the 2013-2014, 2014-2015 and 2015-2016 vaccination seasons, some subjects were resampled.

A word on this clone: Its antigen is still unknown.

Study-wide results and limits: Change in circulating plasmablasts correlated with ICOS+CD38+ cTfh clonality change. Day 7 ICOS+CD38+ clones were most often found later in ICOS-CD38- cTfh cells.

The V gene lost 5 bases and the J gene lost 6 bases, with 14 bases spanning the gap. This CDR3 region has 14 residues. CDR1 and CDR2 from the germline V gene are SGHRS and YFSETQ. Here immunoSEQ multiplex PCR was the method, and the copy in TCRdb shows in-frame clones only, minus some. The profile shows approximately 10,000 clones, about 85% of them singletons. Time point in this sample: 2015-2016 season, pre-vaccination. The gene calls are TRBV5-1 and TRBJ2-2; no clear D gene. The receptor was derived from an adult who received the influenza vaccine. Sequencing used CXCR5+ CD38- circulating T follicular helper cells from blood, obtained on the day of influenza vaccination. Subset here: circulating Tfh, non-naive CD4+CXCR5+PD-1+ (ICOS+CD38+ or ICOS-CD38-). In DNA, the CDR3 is TGCGCCAGCAGGACTGGAACTGGGGCCGGGGAGCTGTTTTTT. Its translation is CASRTGTGAGELFF.